This record covers a single TCR beta chain. The antigen remains undetermined. The V and J ends lost 2 bases and 6 bases respectively, with 16 bases between them. The germline V gene has CDR1 MNHEY and CDR2 SMNVEV (reference sequence). The CDR3 has 15 amino acids. PCR amplification relied on 60 Vbeta primers (plus 13 Jbeta primers). Method: immunoSEQ multiplex PCR; TCRdb's copy keeps in-frame clones and lacks some. The sample lists roughly 130,000 clones, around 70% occurring once. Healthy donors of bone marrow made up the group. Sampled while nominally healthy, donors likely had unrecorded immune exposures. The data belong to a study of cytomegalovirus exposure and HLA in healthy donors. Study observations and caveats: Roughly uniform depth of sequencing across donors was assumed in presence/absence analyses.

The sequence was collected from a man in his forties or fifties in good health and CMV-seropositive. The chain combines TRBV27 with TRBJ1-1, with no clear D. Sequencing input: PBMCs. The CDR3 region is CASSLDSARGAEAFF. CDR3 DNA: TGTGCCAGCAGTTTAGATTCCGCCCGAGGCGCTGAAGCTTTCTTT.